This TCR beta chain stems from a study of siplizumab effects on memory and regulatory T cells. The CDR3 spans 11 residues. The germline gives CDR1 LNHNV, CDR2 YYDKDF (reference sequence). Deletions cut 5 bases from V and 7 bases from J, with 9 bases between. TCRdb keeps only in-frame clones here, not all; method: immunoSEQ multiplex PCR. The table lists about 110,000 clones, approximately 92% of them singletons. The chain uses TRBV15 and TRBJ2-7; D gene unclear. The clonotype comes from a human donor in good health. Sequenced sample: CD4+ T cells sorted from blood. CDR3 region: CATSFRREQYF. For the CDR3, the DNA is TGTGCCACCAGCTTCCGTCGGGAGCAGTACTTC.